Included here is one T cell receptor beta chain sequence, with context. Antigen: not known. This entry belongs to a study of T cells in Graves' hyperthyroidism and ophthalmopathy. Study-wide results and caveats: Most thyroid clonotypes with frequency above 0.001 were detected in blood.

From RNA transcripts, TCR beta CDR3 regions were amplified. With the HTBI primer set, the TCR CDR3 went through a first round of RT-PCR. TCRdb re-analysed the multiplex PCR reads in MiXCR, keeping a single row per CDR3 protein. The sample consists of around 190,000 distinct CDR3 sequences, less than 20% of them appearing once. The V gene's germline CDR1 is MNHNS and CDR2 SASEGT. This CDR3 region has 13 residues. Diagnostic assessment was based on clinical symptoms, serum thyroxine and TRAb, thyroid ultrasound and orbital computed tomography. This sequence originates from a woman in her forties or fifties with Graves' hyperthyroidism. The gene calls are TRBV6-1 and TRBJ2-5; tentative D call: TRBD2 (5 bases). The tail of the sequence fits TRBJ2-1 better, so the J call may be wrong. Specimen: blood. CDR3 in DNA: TGTGCCAGCAGTGATTATCCCTGGGAGACCCAGTTCTTC. Protein: CASSDYPWETQFF.